This T cell receptor (beta chain) was sequenced for a study of OX40 agonist ivuxolimab in advanced cancers. Study summary: Every 2 weeks, patients got intravenous ivuxolimab at one of six dose levels (0.01-10 mg/kg).

Study-level findings and limits: Relatively little clonal expansion, among the lowest observed, appeared in partial responders at 0.1-3.0 mg/kg.

A word on this clone: Its antigen is currently unknown.

The CDR3 length is 14 residues. The germline V gene encodes CDR1 SGHAT and CDR2 FQNNGV. V gave up 5 bases and J gave up 4 bases, with 9 bases separating them. Profiled with immunoSEQ multiplex PCR; TCRdb holds only in-frame clones, not every one. This table holds 50,000 to 80,000 clones, almost 85% found once. Anyone with autoimmune disease history or systemic immunosuppression was excluded. Baseline was the first blood sampling point, followed by cycle 4 day 1 and cycle 7 day 1. The TCR comes from an adult with an advanced solid tumor such as melanoma, head and neck, liver or kidney cancer. V usage is TRBV11-2 and J usage is TRBJ2-6; D call uncertain. Material: CD4+ or CD8+ T cells sorted from blood, obtained in a trial of the OX40 agonist ivuxolimab. CDR3 protein: CASSRNPGANVLTF. The CDR3 DNA sequence: TGTGCCAGCAGCCGTAACCCCGGGGCCAACGTCCTGACTTTC. The complete variable domain, with remaining parts taken from reference TRBV11-2 and TRBJ2-6, reads EAGVAQSPRYKIIEKRQSVAFWCNPISGHATLYWYQQILGQGPKLLIQFQNNGVVDDSQLPKDRFSAERLKGVDSTLKIQPAKLEDSAVYLCASSRNPGANVLTFGAGSRLTVL.